The clone carrying this T cell receptor (beta chain) occurred many times. As yet, its antigen is unknown. The data originate from a study of T cells in Graves' hyperthyroidism and ophthalmopathy. Study-level background: Peripheral blood was acquired at first diagnosis, ahead of any therapy whatsoever.

General observations from the study: In simple terms, a model built on 13 V-J features told ophthalmopathy apart from stable hyperthyroidism. Within blood appeared most thyroid clonotypes that had expanded above 0.001.

RNA transcripts yielded amplified TCR beta CDR3 regions. TCR CDR3 underwent first-round RT-PCR with the HTBI primer set. TCRdb processed the multiplex PCR reads anew with MiXCR; each CDR3 protein has one entry. The sample holds under 650,000 distinct CDR3 sequences, about 16% seen once. In germline, CDR1 is SGHRS, CDR2 YFSETQ. V gave up 2 bases and J gave up 7 bases; unmatched junction bases: 5. The CDR3 is 14 amino acids. No progression to ophthalmopathy during 18 months of follow-up defined stable disease. The TCR originated in a woman aged 25 to 39 with Graves' hyperthyroidism. The chain uses TRBV5-1 and TRBJ2-5; 10 bases map to TRBD2. The sample consisted of blood. CDR3 in DNA: TGCGCCAGCAGCTTAAAGCGGGAGGGCCGGACCCAGTACTTC. The encoded protein is CASSLKREGRTQYF. The variable domain in full, completed from reference TRBV5-1 and TRBJ2-5, reads KAGVTQTPRYLIKTRGQQVTLSCSPISGHRSVSWYQQTPGQGLQFLFEYFSETQRNKGNFPGRFSGRQFSNSRSEMNVSTLELGDSALYLCASSLKREGRTQYFGPGTRLLVL.